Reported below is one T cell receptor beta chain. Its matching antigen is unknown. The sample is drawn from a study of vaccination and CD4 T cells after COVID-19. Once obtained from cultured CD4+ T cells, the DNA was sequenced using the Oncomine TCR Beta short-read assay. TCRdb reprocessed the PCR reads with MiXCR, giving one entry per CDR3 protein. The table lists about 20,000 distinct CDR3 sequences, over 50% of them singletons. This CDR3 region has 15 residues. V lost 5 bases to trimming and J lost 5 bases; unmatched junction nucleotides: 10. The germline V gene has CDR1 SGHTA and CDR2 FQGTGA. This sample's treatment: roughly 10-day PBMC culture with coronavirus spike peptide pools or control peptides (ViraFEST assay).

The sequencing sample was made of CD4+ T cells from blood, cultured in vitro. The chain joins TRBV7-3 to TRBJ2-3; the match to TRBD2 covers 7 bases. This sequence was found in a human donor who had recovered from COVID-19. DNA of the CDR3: TGTGCCAGCAGCCCACAAGGCGGGAGAATAGATACGCAGTATTTT. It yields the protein CASSPQGGRIDTQYF.